This entry concerns a single T cell receptor (beta chain). The antigen is undetermined. The data derive from a study of cytomegalovirus exposure and HLA in healthy donors. Primers for the PCR totalled 60 Vbeta and 13 Jbeta. Here immunoSEQ multiplex PCR was the method, and the copy in TCRdb shows in-frame clones only, minus some. The data hold over 150,000 clones, with 70% to 90% observed a single time. Germline CDR1 SGHAT, CDR2 FQNNGV. V was pared by 5 bases and J by 1 base, with 8 bases between. CDR3 length: 13 residues. Study-level results: Analyses of presence and absence presupposed an approximately uniform sequencing depth across donors. Sequencing likely caused a cluster of highly shared sequence variants. Per a prior analysis, the majority of TCR beta V segments were productive roughly 90% or roughly 30% of the time.

The TCR comes from a young woman in good health and CMV-seronegative. The rearrangement joins TRBV11-2 to TRBJ1-1; no firm D call. Sequenced sample: PBMCs. The CDR3, as DNA: TGTGCCAGCAGCCTGCGGTGGAACACTGAAGCTTTCTTT. Residues: CASSLRWNTEAFF.